The 19 T cell receptor beta chains given below trace back to one sample, sequenced in a study of OX40 agonist ivuxolimab in advanced cancers. TCRdb's table, derived via immunoSEQ multiplex PCR, lists solely in-frame clones and lacks some. The sample has tens of thousands of clones, more than 75% seen once. The sequencing here drew on CD4+ or CD8+ T cells sorted from blood, taken in a trial of the OX40 agonist ivuxolimab. These receptor sequences come from an adult with an advanced solid tumor such as melanoma, head and neck, liver or kidney cancer.

The rearrangement joins TRBV5-1 to TRBJ2-2, with D unresolved. Germline V CDR1 and CDR2: SGHRS, YFSETQ. V was pared by 4 bases and J by 1 base, with 2 bases between. CDR3 length: 12 residues. CDR3 amino acids: CASSQNTGELFF. CDR3 sequence (DNA): TGCGCCAGCAGCCAGAACACCGGGGAGCTGTTTTTT. The full variable domain, rest sourced from reference TRBV5-1 and TRBJ2-2, is KAGVTQTPRYLIKTRGQQVTLSCSPISGHRSVSWYQQTPGQGLQFLFEYFSETQRNKGNFPGRFSGRQFSNSRSEMNVSTLELGDSALYLCASSQNTGELFFGEGSRLTVL.

The chain has TRBV10-3 and TRBJ2-1; D is undetermined. The CDR3 runs to 13 residues. V lost 0 bases, J lost 10 bases, and 10 bases lay in between. Germline CDR1 reads ENHRY; CDR2 reads SYGVKD. CDR3 coding DNA: TGTGCCATCAGTGAGTCGGTAAATAGGGAGCAGTTCTTC. Translating it yields CAISESVNREQFF.

V and J are TRBV27 and TRBJ2-7; D is ambiguous. Between the trimmed V and J ends, which lost 5 bases and 4 bases, there was a span of 24 bases. CDR3 size: 17 residues. Germline V gene lookup returns CDR1 MNHEY and CDR2 SMNVEV (reference sequence). The CDR3 coding sequence is TGTGCCAGCAGTCCGGGCGGCTGGGTCCGACGCCGGTACGAGCAGTACTTC. Protein sequence: CASSPGGWVRRRYEQYF.

The V gene is TRBV19, the J gene TRBJ2-2; D unresolved. The CDR3 extends over 15 amino acids. The V end was cut by 9 bases, the J end by 1 base, with 15 bases between. CDR1 LNHDA and CDR2 SQIVND come from the germline V gene (reference sequence). CDR3 in DNA: TGTGCCAGCAATCGTAAGGCGGAGAACACCGGGGAGCTGTTTTTT. It specifies CASNRKAENTGELFF.

This chain links TRBV4-1 with TRBJ2-3, with D unclear. CDR1 MGHRA and CDR2 YSYEKL come from the germline V gene. This CDR3 spans 14 amino acids. Deletions cut 1 base from V and 0 bases from J, with 5 bases between. CDR3 sequence (DNA): TGCGCCAGCAGCCAAGGGTTTAGCACAGATACGCAGTATTTT. It is translated as CASSQGFSTDTQYF.

V is TRBV30 and J is TRBJ1-5; 8 nucleotides match TRBD1. The CDR3 loop spans 14 amino acids. J was trimmed by 7 bases and V by 2 bases; bases with no gene match: 7. Germline values: CDR1 GTSNPN, CDR2 SVGIG (reference sequence). CDR3 DNA sequence: TGTGCCTGGAGTCCTGGGACAGGCTGGCAGCCCCAGCATTTT. Its translation: CAWSPGTGWQPQHF.

This clone was observed at least ten times. The chain's CDR3 is CASSGQETQYF. In nucleotides, the CDR3 is TGTGCCAGCAGTGGCCAAGAGACCCAGTACTTC. The J gene is TRBJ2-5, the V gene TRBV2; D unresolved. This CDR3 has 11 amino acids. Germline assignment: CDR1 SNHLY and CDR2 FYNNEI. Trimming took 4 bases from V and 1 from J, leaving 1 base between them. Supplemented by reference TRBV2 and TRBJ2-5, the full variable domain reads EPEVTQTPSHQVTQMGQEVILRCVPISNHLYFYWYRQILGQKVEFLVSFYNNEISEKSEIFDDQFSVERPDGSNFTLKIRSTKLEDSAMYFCASSGQETQYFGPGTRLLVL.

This chain links TRBV7-6 with TRBJ1-2, with 9 bases that match TRBD1. The CDR3 runs 15 residues. Per the germline V gene, CDR1 is SGHVS and CDR2 is FNYEAQ. Germline trimming cut 4 bases from V and 7 bases from J; bases unmatched to any gene: 10. Here the CDR3 DNA reads TGTGCCAGCAGCTCCACAGGGGGCGCGGATAGTGGCTACACCTTC. This translates into CASSSTGGADSGYTF.

This rearrangement joins TRBV18 to TRBJ2-1; 16 bases fit TRBD2. The germline gives CDR1 KGHSH, CDR2 LQKENI. J was trimmed by 9 bases and V by 2 bases; bases with no gene match: 4. The CDR3 runs 16 residues. The CDR3 DNA sequence: TGTGCCAGCTCACCAGGGACTAGCGGGAGGGCGAGTGAGCAGTTCTTC. Amino acids: CASSPGTSGRASEQFF.

This clone was seen just once. This sample includes further DNA sequences coding for the same CDR3. The V gene is TRBV4-1, the J gene TRBJ2-7; the D gene is possibly TRBD1 (7 bases). Trimming took 1 base from V and 3 from J, leaving 13 bases between them. CDR3 size: 15 residues. Germline CDR1 is MGHRA and CDR2 is YSYEKL. The CDR3 sequence: CASSQAAGQNYEQYF. CDR3 coding DNA: TGCGCCAGCAGCCAAGCGGCGGGACAGAACTACGAGCAGTACTTC.

The chain links TRBV7-9 to TRBJ2-7, with D unresolved. There are 15 residues in the CDR3. V lost 7 bases and J 0 bases, leaving 16 bases between the germline ends. Germline-derived CDR1 and CDR2 are SEHNR and FQNEAQ (reference sequence). CDR3 region: CASNSPRAASYEQYF. As DNA, the CDR3 is TGTGCCAGCAATTCCCCACGCGCGGCCTCCTACGAGCAGTACTTC.

This chain links TRBV29-1 with TRBJ2-6; D is unresolved. V was cut by 3 bases and J by 3 bases, with 6 bases left in between. The CDR3 covers 13 residues. The germline V gene has CDR1 SQVTM and CDR2 ANQGSEA. The CDR3 region has the DNA TGCAGCGTTGATGCGGTTGGGGCCAACGTCCTGACTTTC. Its protein product is CSVDAVGANVLTF. The full variable domain, in which reference TRBV29-1 and TRBJ2-6 provide the parts outside the CDR3, is SAVISQKPSRDICQRGTSLTIQCQVDSQVTMMFWYRQQPGQSLTLIATANQGSEATYESGFVIDKFPISRPNLTFSTLTVSNMSPEDSSIYLCSVDAVGANVLTFGAGSRLTVL.

V is TRBV5-1 and J is TRBJ2-1; no reliable D call. Germline lookup yields CDR1 SGHRS and CDR2 YFSETQ. V was cut by 0 bases and J by 15 bases, with 16 bases left in between. The CDR3 is 13 residues long. CDR3 region: CASSLGGRSMGFF. CDR3 DNA sequence: TGCGCCAGCAGCTTGGGTGGGCGGTCGATGGGGTTCTTC.

The CDR3 here is CASRTGERGYTF. The CDR3 DNA reads TGTGCCAGCAGGACAGGGGAACGGGGCTACACCTTC. V usage is TRBV6-6 and J usage is TRBJ1-2; 8 bases fit TRBD1. The CDR3 consists of 12 residues. The trim removed 6 bases at V and 8 bases at J, leaving 5 bases unmatched. Germline values: CDR1 MNHNY, CDR2 SVGAGI (reference sequence).

This clone is categorized as large. V is TRBV4-1 and J is TRBJ2-1; TRBD2 agrees at 11 bases. CDR1 and CDR2 (germline): MGHRA, YSYEKL. V gave up 3 bases and J gave up 7 bases; unmatched junction bases: 11. The CDR3 runs 17 residues. CDR3 residues: CASSHFLTSGNANEQFF. DNA for the CDR3: TGCGCCAGCAGCCACTTTCTGACTAGCGGGAATGCGAATGAGCAGTTCTTC.

This chain joins TRBV19 and TRBJ2-1, with 10 bases matching TRBD2. CDR1 LNHDA and CDR2 SQIVND come from the germline V gene (reference sequence). V lost 8 bases, J lost 3 bases, and 7 bases stayed unmatched. The CDR3 is 15 residues long. The CDR3 is CASESGRAVYNEQFF. The CDR3 region has the DNA TGTGCCAGTGAAAGCGGGAGGGCCGTCTACAATGAGCAGTTCTTC.

This chain connects TRBV5-1 to TRBJ1-1; 9 bases are a match to TRBD1. The germline gives CDR1 SGHRS, CDR2 YFSETQ. J lost 2 bases, V lost 3 bases, and 8 bases had no gene match. The CDR3 spans 16 residues. CDR3 in DNA: TGCGCCAGCAGCTCCTCCGGGACAGGGTCTAACACTGAAGCTTTCTTT. It encodes CASSSSGTGSNTEAFF.

The V gene is TRBV30, the J gene TRBJ1-1; the D gene is possibly TRBD1 (5 bases). CDR1 is GTSNPN, CDR2 SVGIG, per germline (reference sequence). Trimming took 2 bases from V and 6 from J, leaving 19 bases between them. The CDR3 extends over 15 amino acids. The CDR3 protein is CAWSRAGQRKAEAFF. The DNA of the CDR3 is TGTGCCTGGAGTAGGGCGGGGCAGAGGAAGGCTGAAGCTTTCTTT.

This clone was recorded once. The J gene is TRBJ2-7, the V gene TRBV19; D unclear. The germline V and J ends were trimmed by 5 bases and 1 base, with 21 bases remaining between them. CDR1 is LNHDA, CDR2 SQIVND, per germline (reference sequence). The CDR3 loop spans 17 amino acids. CDR3 sequence (DNA): TGTGCCAGTAGTCCCAGGATTGTTCTGGGCTTTTCCTACGAGCAGTACTTC. It codes for CASSPRIVLGFSYEQYF.